The 14 T cell receptor beta chains below all came from one sample that was sequenced in a study of CD8+ T cells in alopecia areata. The sequencing template was cDNA reverse transcribed from extracted RNA. Using immunoSEQ multiplex PCR, the repertoire was profiled, and TCRdb retains in-frame clones only, with some absent. The sample records approximately 210,000 clones, around 60% being singletons. The treatment: oral pan-JAK inhibitor, 5-10 mg twice daily. Sequencing used CD4+ T cells sorted from blood, obtained at approximately week 49, from a patient treated with tofacitinib. The receptors shown here come from a human donor with alopecia areata.

This clone has only one observation. Other nucleotide sequences in the sample specify the same CDR3. The rearrangement uses TRBV29-1 and TRBJ1-1; D gene uncertain. The CDR3 is 12 amino acids. V was cut by 4 bases and J by 0 bases, with 6 bases left in between. Germline CDR1 reads SQVTM; CDR2 reads ANQGSEA. The DNA of the CDR3 is TGCAGCGTTGGAACGCTGAACACTGAAGCTTTCTTT. It codes for CSVGTLNTEAFF.

The chain has TRBV4-1 and TRBJ2-1, with TRBD2 identical over 8 bases. The V gene's germline CDR1 is MGHRA and CDR2 YSYEKL. The trim removed 1 base at V and 3 bases at J, leaving 2 bases unmatched. This CDR3 has 15 residues. Here the CDR3 reads CASSQGLAYYNEQFF. For the CDR3, the DNA is TGCGCCAGCAGCCAAGGACTAGCGTACTACAATGAGCAGTTCTTC.

This clone was seen more than once but under ten times. This chain's CDR3 is CASSGTGGGYNEQFF. DNA for the CDR3: TGTGCCAGCAGTGGGACAGGGGGAGGCTACAATGAGCAGTTCTTC. This chain links TRBV2 with TRBJ2-1; 10 bases map to TRBD1. The CDR3 covers 15 residues. J was trimmed by 3 bases and V by 4 bases; bases with no gene match: 3. The V gene's germline CDR1 is SNHLY and CDR2 FYNNEI.

J is TRBJ2-3 and V is TRBV7-2; D is unresolved. This CDR3 has 15 residues. CDR1 and CDR2 (germline): SGHTA, FQGNSA. V shed 1 base and J shed 2 bases, with 10 bases lying between them. CDR3 nucleotides: TGTGCCAGCAGCTTAGTTAACAGACCCACAGATACGCAGTATTTT. It encodes CASSLVNRPTDTQYF.

This sequence joins TRBV29-1 and TRBJ2-2, with D perhaps matching TRBD2 (5 bases). CDR1 and CDR2 from the germline V gene are SQVTM and ANQGSEA. This CDR3 spans 13 amino acids. Trimming removed 3 bases from V and 0 bases from J, with 5 bases in between. This CDR3 reads CSVDGTNTGELFF. CDR3 coding DNA: TGCAGCGTTGACGGGACGAACACCGGGGAGCTGTTTTTT.

The V and J genes are TRBV30 and TRBJ2-7; 8 positions agree with TRBD1. The CDR3 extends over 13 amino acids. CDR1 is GTSNPN, CDR2 SVGIG, per germline (reference sequence). V lost 6 bases and J lost 4; bases outside the gene matches: 8. The CDR3 here is CACTGTGNYEQYF. The DNA for the CDR3 is TGTGCCTGTACCGGGACAGGCAATTACGAGCAGTACTTC. Combining the CDR3 with reference TRBV30 and TRBJ2-7 gives the whole variable domain SQTIHQWPATLVQPVGSPLSLECTVEGTSNPNLYWYRQAAGRGLQLLFYSVGIGQISSEVPQNLSASRPQDRQFILSSKKLLLSDSGFYLCACTGTGNYEQYFGPGTRLTVT.

The chain has TRBV7-2 and TRBJ2-4, with a possible D match to TRBD1 (5 bases). Germline values: CDR1 SGHTA, CDR2 FQGNSA. Between the trimmed V and J ends, which lost 1 base and 6 bases, there was a span of 10 bases. The CDR3 covers 14 residues. The CDR3 reads CASSLGGFRNIQYF. Here the CDR3 DNA reads TGTGCCAGCAGCTTAGGGGGCTTTAGAAACATTCAGTACTTC.

The rearrangement uses TRBV29-1 and TRBJ1-1; no reliable D call. Germline loops: CDR1 SQVTM, CDR2 ANQGSEA. The CDR3 runs to 10 residues. V was pared by 0 bases and J by 7 bases, with 3 bases between. The CDR3, as DNA: TGCAGCGTTGAAGACCTTGAAGCTTTCTTT. Translating gives CSVEDLEAFF.

On this clone: At the DNA level, this CDR3 is encoded by other sequences in the same sample as well. The rearrangement uses TRBV29-1 and TRBJ2-7, with D possibly being TRBD2 (5 bases). The CDR3 loop spans 11 amino acids. Trimming left V 3 bases short and J 4 bases short, with 7 bases between. Per germline, CDR1 SQVTM and CDR2 ANQGSEA. CDR3 region: CSVDRGYEQYF. CDR3 DNA sequence: TGCAGCGTTGATCGGGGTTACGAGCAGTACTTC.

The chain recombines TRBV7-8 with TRBJ1-1, with TRBD1 identical over 8 bases. CDR1 SGHVS and CDR2 FQNEAQ come from the germline V gene. After removal of 5 bases from V and 0 bases from J, the junction contained 8 bases not matched to a gene. The CDR3 contains 16 residues. In DNA form, the CDR3 reads TGTGCCAGCAGCCCTCGGGGACAGGCCATGAACACTGAAGCTTTCTTT. This translates into CASSPRGQAMNTEAFF.

The gene calls are TRBV2 and TRBJ2-3; 8 bases are a match to TRBD1. Germline V lookup: CDR1 SNHLY, CDR2 FYNNEI. This CDR3 region has 14 residues. Trimming at V came to 4 bases and at J to 5 bases, leaving 5 bases not matched to a gene. CDR3 protein: CASSGTGWIDTQYF. CDR3 DNA: TGTGCCAGCAGTGGGACAGGGTGGATAGATACGCAGTATTTT.

This clone appeared once. V is TRBV29-1 and J is TRBJ2-3; TRBD1 might be the D (6 bases). This CDR3 has 16 residues. The germline V gene has CDR1 SQVTM and CDR2 ANQGSEA. The V end lost 3 bases, the J end lost 1 base, and 17 bases lay between the germline ends. The chain's CDR3 is CSVEEATGRGTDTQYF. CDR3 nucleotides: TGCAGCGTTGAGGAAGCGACAGGACGGGGCACAGATACGCAGTATTTT.

This chain connects TRBV2 to TRBJ2-7; no clear D. The ends were cut back, 3 bases at V and 4 bases at J, with 13 bases in the middle. The length of the CDR3 is 14 residues. The germline CDR1 and CDR2 sequences are SNHLY and FYNNEI. The CDR3 here is CASSEDFGRYEQYF. The CDR3 region has the DNA TGTGCCAGCAGTGAGGATTTCGGACGATACGAGCAGTACTTC.

This clone was observed a few times. The chain recombines TRBV7-2 with TRBJ1-1; D perhaps matches TRBD1 (5 bases). CDR3 length: 13 residues. Germline values: CDR1 SGHTA, CDR2 FQGNSA. Trimming took 3 bases from V and 0 from J, leaving 5 bases between them. The CDR3 sequence: CASSLTVNTEAFF. The CDR3 DNA follows: TGTGCCAGCAGCTTGACAGTGAACACTGAAGCTTTCTTT.